What follows describes a single T cell receptor beta chain. What it binds is unknown. Libraries were prepared by immunoSEQ multiplex PCR; TCRdb keeps only in-frame clonotypes and omits some of them. The table shows roughly 15,000 clones, with about 72% occurring only once. Germline V lookup: CDR1 SQVTM, CDR2 ANQGSEA. The CDR3 extends over 13 amino acids. The junction had 5 bases not matched to a gene; V was cut back by 6 bases and J by 3 bases. The sample is drawn from a study of CXCR4 blockade with PD-1 therapy in pancreatic cancer. General study findings and limits: More frequent amino acid clones had more nucleotide rearrangements, suggesting convergent selection. Tumor clonality averaged about 0.15 versus 0.049 in healthy blood, not predicting survival.

The receptor was isolated from a human donor with pancreatic ductal adenocarcinoma. The chain recombines TRBV29-1 with TRBJ1-1, with TRBD1 matching 9 bases. The sample comprised tumor tissue. This chain's CDR3 is CSVGQGKDTEAFF. CDR3 sequence (DNA): TGCAGCGTAGGACAGGGGAAGGACACTGAAGCTTTCTTT.